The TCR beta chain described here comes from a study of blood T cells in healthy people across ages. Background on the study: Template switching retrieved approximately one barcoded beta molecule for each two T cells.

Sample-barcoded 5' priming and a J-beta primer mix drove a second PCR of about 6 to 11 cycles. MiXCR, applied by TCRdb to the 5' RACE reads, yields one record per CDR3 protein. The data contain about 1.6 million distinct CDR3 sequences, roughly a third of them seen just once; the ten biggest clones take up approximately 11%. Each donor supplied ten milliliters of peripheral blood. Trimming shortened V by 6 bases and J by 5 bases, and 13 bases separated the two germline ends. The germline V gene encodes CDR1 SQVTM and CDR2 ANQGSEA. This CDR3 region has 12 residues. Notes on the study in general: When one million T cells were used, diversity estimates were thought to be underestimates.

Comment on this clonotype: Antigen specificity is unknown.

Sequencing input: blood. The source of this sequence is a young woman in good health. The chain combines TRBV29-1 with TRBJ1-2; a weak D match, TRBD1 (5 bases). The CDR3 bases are TGCAGCGTGGGTTTTGAGGGGTATGGCTACACCTTC. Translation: CSVGFEGYGYTF.